This T cell receptor (beta chain) came from a study of blood T cell repertoires in COVID-19. For the study at large: Samples representing acute and convalescent COVID-19 were sourced from the United States, Italy and Spain. In each case, the material was cDNA or gDNA derived from T cells, B-cell-depleted T cells, or PBMCs.

This clone has more than one count but fewer than ten. Germline loops: CDR1 SNHLY, CDR2 FYNNEI. V dropped 5 bases and J dropped 4 bases, with 14 bases sitting between them. This CDR3 is built from 14 residues. Per the study methods: Estimation of nucleated cell counts was performed using reference gene primer amplification. The data were produced by immunoSEQ multiplex PCR, yet TCRdb's version contains in-frame clones alone and is incomplete. The D gene and trimming were derived from the DNA, and the V and J assignments and clone size from that table. Of about 200,000 clones listed, more than 70% are singletons.

The clonotype originates from a human donor in a cohort sampled during active COVID-19. V and J are TRBV2 and TRBJ1-2; D not resolved. Sequences were obtained from peripheral blood. In DNA, the CDR3 is TGTGCCAGCAGTACGAGTGACATTTTCTATGGCTACACCTTC. This sequence encodes CASSTSDIFYGYTF.